Shown below are 32 T cell receptor beta chains from a single sample sequenced in a study of T cell repertoires in cytomegalovirus infection. Their cognate antigens are unknown. TCRdb re-called the reads with MiXCR, one entry per CDR3 protein. The sample includes 230,000 or so distinct CDR3 sequences, less than 50% seen only once; the top ten take approximately 59%. This specimen consisted of CD8+ T cells from cultured PBMCs, obtained from culture after CMV antigen stimulation. Every receptor here comes from a human donor in good health (CMV status not recorded). Some clones in this sample may be carry-over from other donors' samples.

V gene TRBV20-1 combines with J gene TRBJ2-5; TRBD2 matches at 8 bases. Unmatched junction bases numbered 3, after V lost 3 bases and J lost 3 bases. CDR1 and CDR2 from the germline V gene are DFQATT and SNEGSKA (reference sequence). This CDR3 contains 13 residues. The CDR3 here is CSASPGLEETQYF. The DNA for the CDR3 is TGCAGTGCTAGCCCGGGACTAGAAGAGACCCAGTACTTC.

The sample holds many counts of this clonotype. The chain recombines TRBV2 with TRBJ2-7; D may be TRBD1 (5 bases). V was shortened by 4 bases and J by 1 base, with 14 bases between the two germline ends. Germline CDR1 reads SNHLY; CDR2 reads FYNNEI. CDR3 length: 15 residues. CDR3 bases: TGTGCCAGCAGTGGAAAGGGGCTAGTATCCTACGAGCAGTACTTC. Translating gives CASSGKGLVSYEQYF.

This clonotype was counted only a few times. The DNA of the CDR3 is TGTGCCAGCAGCGGGGGGGCAGGCACCGGGGAGCTGTTTTTT. It yields the protein CASSGGAGTGELFF. This rearrangement joins TRBV9 to TRBJ2-2; D might be TRBD1 or TRBD2, each matching 6 bases. Trimming took 3 bases from V and 4 from J, leaving 10 bases between them. From germline, CDR1 is SGDLS and CDR2 YYNGEE. The CDR3 length is 14 residues.

Regarding this clonotype: At one end, the junction sequence differs from germline, possibly due to a read error. The chain recombines TRBV9 with TRBJ1-1; D is ambiguous. The CDR3 runs 10 residues. Germline V gives CDR1 SGDLS, CDR2 YYNGEE. CDR3: CASSPNRVGF. The CDR3 nucleotides are TGTGCCAGCAGCCCGAACCGGGTAGGCTTT. The full variable domain, with the rest looked up from reference TRBV9 and TRBJ1-1, is DSGVTQTPKHLITATGQRVTLRCSPRSGDLSVYWYQQSLDQGLQFLIQYYNGEERAKGNILERFSAQQFPDLHSELNLSSLELGDSALYFCASSPNRVGFGQGTRLTVV.

There are a few counts of this clonotype. This chain uses TRBV28 with TRBJ2-5, with 12 bases matching TRBD2. V trimming: 8 bases; J trimming: 2 bases; junction bases outside the gene matches: 3. This CDR3 is built from 14 residues. From germline, CDR1 is MDHEN and CDR2 SYDVKM. The CDR3 protein is CASLGLAGQETQYF. The CDR3 nucleotides are TGTGCCAGCTTAGGACTAGCGGGACAAGAGACCCAGTACTTC.

The genes are TRBV12-3 or TRBV12-4 and TRBJ2-1; no reliable D call. V was shortened by 8 bases and J by 0 bases, with 14 bases between the two germline ends. The length of the CDR3 is 15 residues. This CDR3 reads CASLESVRSYNEQFF. The CDR3 bases are TGTGCCAGCCTTGAATCGGTCCGCTCCTACAATGAGCAGTTCTTC.

The chain employs TRBV6-5 and TRBJ1-2; weak D call: TRBD1 (6 bases). This CDR3 region has 15 residues. Germline CDR1 reads MNHEY; CDR2 reads SVGAGI. Trimming took off 5 bases at V and 0 bases at J, with 13 bases between the two ends. The CDR3 sequence is CASSHRDKANYGYTF. The DNA for the CDR3 is TGTGCCAGCAGTCACCGGGACAAAGCTAACTATGGCTACACCTTC.

The chain employs TRBV7-9 and TRBJ1-3; D call uncertain. Trimming stripped 5 bases from V and 4 bases from J, with 15 bases between. CDR3 length equals 15 residues. In germline, CDR1 is SEHNR, CDR2 FQNEAQ (reference sequence). The CDR3 region is CASSPLSGAGNTIYF. The CDR3 DNA reads as TGTGCCAGCAGCCCGCTTTCAGGTGCAGGAAACACCATATATTTT.

This clonotype was detected a few times. The chain uses TRBV4-1 and TRBJ2-5, with TRBD1 matching 7 bases. CDR1 and CDR2 (germline): MGHRA, YSYEKL. V dropped 2 bases and J dropped 5; count of bases not matched to a gene: 8. CDR3 size: 15 residues. CDR3 amino acids: CASSQNRGPWETQYF. CDR3 coding DNA: TGCGCCAGCAGCCAAAACAGGGGTCCCTGGGAGACCCAGTACTTC.

As concerns this clonotype: Its ends do not fully match the called genes, so a read error is possible. CDR3 nucleotide sequence: TGCGCCAGCAGCTTAGCCCCTAGCGGGGCCTACAATGAGCAGATCTTC. Translation gives CASSLAPSGAYNEQIF. This sequence joins TRBV11-3 and TRBJ2-1; 9 bases align to TRBD2. Germline V lookup: CDR1 SGHNT, CDR2 YENEEA. This CDR3 is 16 amino acids long.

The J gene is TRBJ2-7, the V gene TRBV5-1, with D possibly being TRBD1 (5 bases). The CDR3 runs 13 residues. V dropped 3 bases and J dropped 3 bases, with 10 bases sitting between them. Per the germline V gene, CDR1 is SGHRS and CDR2 is YFSETQ. In DNA, the CDR3 is TGCGCCAGCAGCTCCGGACACAACTACGAGCAGTACTTC. Translating it yields CASSSGHNYEQYF.

This CDR3 is CASRRDRGYQETQYF. The CDR3 DNA is TGTGCCAGCAGGAGGGACAGGGGGTACCAAGAGACCCAGTACTTC. The V call is TRBV7-2, the J call TRBJ2-5, with TRBD1 matching over 11 bases. In germline, CDR1 is SGHTA, CDR2 FQGNSA. The CDR3 spans 15 residues. Trimming cost V 6 bases and J 0 bases; bases outside gene matches: 3.

CDR3 sequence: CSALQRGRTDTQYF. The CDR3, as DNA: TGCAGTGCTTTGCAGCGGGGTAGAACAGATACGCAGTATTTT. The chain couples TRBV20-1 to TRBJ2-3, with 7 positions matching TRBD2. J was trimmed by 3 bases and V by 5 bases; bases with no gene match: 8. Germline assignment: CDR1 DFQATT and CDR2 SNEGSKA (reference sequence). The CDR3 is 14 residues long.

V and J are TRBV7-6 and TRBJ2-2, with D unclear. V was clipped by 4 bases and J by 4 bases, with 7 bases between them. CDR1 and CDR2 from the germline V gene are SGHVS and FNYEAQ. The CDR3 extends over 13 amino acids. In DNA, the CDR3 is TGTGCCAGCAGCTGGCTTGGCACCGGGGAGCTGTTTTTT. Its protein is CASSWLGTGELFF. The full variable domain, in which reference TRBV7-6 and TRBJ2-2 provide the parts outside the CDR3, is GAGVSQSPRYKVTKRGQDVALRCDPISGHVSLYWYRQALGQGPEFLTYFNYEAQQDKSGLPNDRFSAERPEGSISTLTIQRTEQRDSAMYRCASSWLGTGELFFGEGSRLTVL.

This rearrangement joins TRBV19 to TRBJ2-1; D not certain. Trimming removed 5 bases from V and 2 bases from J, with 10 bases in between. The CDR3 is 14 amino acids. Per the germline V gene, CDR1 is LNHDA and CDR2 is SQIVND (reference sequence). CDR3 coding DNA: TGTGCCAGTAGTTCAGCCTCCGCCTACAATGAGCAGTTCTTC. It encodes CASSSASAYNEQFF.

A word on this clonotype: One junction end disagrees with the germline gene, perhaps due to a read error. This chain links TRBV4-1 with TRBJ2-7, with TRBD2 identical over 10 bases. Germline V lookup: CDR1 MGHRA, CDR2 YSYEKL. The CDR3 has 14 amino acids. In DNA, the CDR3 is TGTGCCAGCAGCCAGGCTAGCGGGAGACCCGAGCAGTACTTC. This gives the protein CASSQASGRPEQYF.

This clonotype occurred a few times. The chain carries TRBV27 and TRBJ2-7; unclear D gene. The CDR3 sequence is 15 residues long. Trimming stripped 2 bases from V and 2 bases from J, with 13 bases between. From germline, CDR1 is MNHEY and CDR2 SMNVEV (reference sequence). The CDR3 DNA reads as TGTGCCAGCAGTTTAAATCCCCGTGCGACCTACGAGCAGTACTTC. This codes for CASSLNPRATYEQYF.

The V gene is TRBV2, the J gene TRBJ2-4; tentative D call: TRBD2 (5 bases). Germline V gene data show CDR1 as SNHLY and CDR2 as FYNNEI. Trimming took off 6 bases at V and 6 bases at J, with 21 bases between the two ends. This CDR3 has 16 amino acids. The CDR3 DNA follows: TGTGCCAGCAGCCCCCCGCGGGCCCTGGTCAGAAACATTCAGTACTTC. It translates to CASSPPRALVRNIQYF. Full variable domain (outside the CDR3, taken from reference TRBV2 and TRBJ2-4): EPEVTQTPSHQVTQMGQEVILRCVPISNHLYFYWYRQILGQKVEFLVSFYNNEISEKSEIFDDQFSVERPDGSNFTLKIRSTKLEDSAMYFCASSPPRALVRNIQYFGAGTRLSVL.

This chain links TRBV6-5 with TRBJ2-1, with 8 bases matching TRBD2. The CDR3 is 16 amino acids. With V trimmed by 0 bases and J by 2 bases, 3 bases remained unmatched. Germline CDR1 and CDR2: MNHEY and SVGAGI. CDR3 in amino acids: CASSYSLAGPYNEQFF. CDR3 in DNA: TGTGCCAGCAGTTACTCTTTAGCGGGACCCTACAATGAGCAGTTCTTC.

This clonotype was detected a few times. The rearrangement joins TRBV27 to TRBJ2-2; D call uncertain. Trimming took off 8 bases at V and 1 base at J, with 14 bases between the two ends. Germline CDR1 reads MNHEY; CDR2 reads SMNVEV (reference sequence). This CDR3 contains 15 residues. The CDR3 is CASCISVMNTGELFF. CDR3 DNA: TGTGCCAGCTGCATTAGTGTTATGAACACCGGGGAGCTGTTTTTT.

This clonotype has just a few counts. The gene calls are TRBV7-2 and TRBJ2-1, with TRBD1 matching over 9 bases. Germline CDR1 is SGHTA and CDR2 is FQGNSA. CDR3 length: 12 amino acids. The trim removed 11 bases at V and 5 bases at J, leaving 4 bases unmatched. The CDR3 DNA follows: TGTGCCGGGGGGACAGGGAACAATGAGCAGTTCTTC. Protein product: CAGGTGNNEQFF. Looking up the rest from reference TRBV7-2 and TRBJ2-1 gives the full variable domain: GAGVSQSPSNKVTEKGKDVELRCDPISGHTALYWYRQSLGQGLEFLIYFQGNSAPDKSGLPSDRFSAERTGGSVSTLTIQRTQQEDSAVYLCAGGTGNNEQFFGPGTRLTVL.

A few counts support this clonotype. This sequence joins TRBV4-1 and TRBJ2-7; possibly TRBD1 for D (6 bases). V lost 0 bases and J lost 3, with 12 bases in between. The germline CDR1 and CDR2 sequences are MGHRA and YSYEKL. This CDR3 region has 15 residues. CDR3 nucleotides: TGCGCCAGCAGCCAAGAACCCGACAGGTTCTACGAGCAGTACTTC. It specifies CASSQEPDRFYEQYF.

CDR3 loop: CASSYSGYGETGELFF. The CDR3 DNA sequence: TGTGCCAGCAGTTACTCGGGGTACGGGGAAACCGGGGAGCTGTTTTTT. The chain couples TRBV6-8 to TRBJ2-2; tentative D call: TRBD2 (5 bases). The CDR3 runs 16 residues. Germline V gene lookup returns CDR1 MNHGY and CDR2 SAAAGT. The V end was cut by 0 bases, the J end by 5 bases, with 13 bases between.

This chain links TRBV3-1 with TRBJ1-2; 10 positions match TRBD1. Germline assignment: CDR1 LGHDT and CDR2 YNNKEL (reference sequence). V shed 5 bases and J 2 bases; nucleotides not matched to a gene: 5. The length of the CDR3 is 15 residues. DNA of the CDR3: TGTGCCAGCAGCATAAGACAGGGGGCGAACTATGGCTACACCTTC. It yields the protein CASSIRQGANYGYTF.

In its sample, this clonotype was seen many times. The rearrangement links TRBV7-2 to TRBJ2-7; D may be TRBD1 or TRBD2 (5 bases each). The CDR3 has 15 residues. CDR1 and CDR2 from the germline V gene are SGHTA and FQGNSA. V dropped 7 bases and J dropped 2 bases, with 18 bases sitting between them. The CDR3 protein is CASTTEGLRAYEQYF. In DNA form, the CDR3 reads TGTGCCAGCACCACTGAGGGGCTTAGGGCCTACGAGCAGTACTTC.

The chain uses TRBV27 and TRBJ2-7; 12 bases align to TRBD2. Germline V gives CDR1 MNHEY, CDR2 SMNVEV (reference sequence). Trimming took 7 bases from V and 0 from J; bases not matched to a gene: 4. This CDR3 has 15 amino acids. Written as DNA, the CDR3 is TGTGCCAGCACAGTGACTAGCGGGGGCTCCTACGAGCAGTACTTC. This sequence encodes CASTVTSGGSYEQYF.

The chain joins TRBV15 to TRBJ2-7; TRBD1 aligns across 11 bases. The J segment lost 5 bases and the V segment lost 8 bases, leaving 5 bases of the junction unmatched. CDR1 is LNHNV and CDR2 is YYDKDF in the germline V gene (reference sequence). The CDR3 runs to 13 residues. CDR3: CATGGQGGDEQYF. DNA for the CDR3: TGTGCCACCGGGGGACAGGGGGGAGACGAGCAGTACTTC.

This clonotype showed up many times. This sequence joins TRBV20-1 and TRBJ2-3; the match to TRBD2 covers 11 bases. The CDR3 contains 18 residues. V was clipped by 3 bases and J by 1 base; unmatched bases: 12. From germline, CDR1 is DFQATT and CDR2 SNEGSKA (reference sequence). Written as DNA, the CDR3 is TGCAGTGCTAGTATAACTAGCGGGGGCCCGGTAGGCACAGATACGCAGTATTTT. It codes for CSASITSGGPVGTDTQYF.

This clonotype appeared a few times. The V call is TRBV10-3, the J call TRBJ1-3, with D possibly TRBD1 on 6 matching bases. CDR1 and CDR2 from the germline V gene are ENHRY and SYGVKD. This CDR3 has 17 residues. V was clipped by 7 bases and J by 0 bases, with 19 bases between them. The CDR3 protein is CAITEGTTRSSGNTIYF. CDR3 sequence (DNA): TGTGCCATCACCGAAGGGACAACCCGGAGCTCTGGAAACACCATATATTTT.

The chain couples TRBV6-5 to TRBJ2-1, with TRBD2 matching 10 bases. Germline CDR1 reads MNHEY; CDR2 reads SVGAGI. V trimming: 2 bases; J trimming: 5 bases; junction bases outside the gene matches: 6. The CDR3 length is 16 residues. DNA for the CDR3: TGTGCCAGCAGTTACCCTAGCGGGAGTTCACACAATGAGCAGTTCTTC. As protein: CASSYPSGSSHNEQFF.

The chain has TRBV6-5 and TRBJ2-3; TRBD2 agrees at 10 bases. The trim removed 2 bases at V and 4 bases at J, leaving 6 bases unmatched. Germline assignment: CDR1 MNHEY and CDR2 SVGAGI. CDR3 length equals 16 residues. The CDR3, as DNA: TGTGCCAGCAGTTACGGACTAGCGGACGCGGCAGATACGCAGTATTTT. Amino acid sequence: CASSYGLADAADTQYF.

Here the CDR3 reads CASSLDRREGDDGYTF. The CDR3 nucleotides are TGTGCCAGCAGTTTAGATCGGAGGGAGGGTGACGATGGCTACACCTTC. The chain has TRBV12-3 or TRBV12-4 and TRBJ1-2; no reliable D call. This CDR3 spans 16 amino acids. V was pared by 1 base and J by 6 bases, with 18 bases between.